These 18 T cell receptor beta chains came from one sample sequenced in a study of early T cells in non-severe SARS-CoV-2 infection. MiXCR was run by TCRdb on the 5' RACE reads, yielding one entry per CDR3 protein. The sample includes roughly 40,000 distinct CDR3 sequences, approximately 7.1% of them seen just once. Material: whole blood. The receptors stem from an adult who was a healthcare worker with PCR-confirmed SARS-CoV-2 infection or an uninfected control (not recorded which).

The chain recombines TRBV6-1 with TRBJ2-7; 9 bases align to TRBD1. The V and J ends lost 6 bases and 5 bases, in that order; junction bases with no gene match: 8. The length of the CDR3 is 14 residues. The germline CDR1 and CDR2 sequences are MNHNS and SASEGT. In nucleotides, the CDR3 is TGTGCCAGCAGAGCCGGGACAGGGTCCCACGAGCAGTACTTC. This sequence encodes CASRAGTGSHEQYF.

This clonotype was observed a handful of times. V and J are TRBV27 and TRBJ2-1, with D uncertain. Per germline, CDR1 MNHEY and CDR2 SMNVEV (reference sequence). This CDR3 region has 14 residues. V was trimmed by 3 bases and J by 3 bases, leaving 9 bases between them. The CDR3 loop reads CASSFLGVYNEQFF. CDR3 nucleotide sequence: TGTGCCAGCAGTTTTCTTGGCGTCTACAATGAGCAGTTCTTC.

The chain joins TRBV11-2 to TRBJ1-4; 8 bases are a match to TRBD1. V dropped 4 bases and J dropped 8; count of bases not matched to a gene: 15. There are 17 residues in the CDR3. Germline lookup yields CDR1 SGHAT and CDR2 FQNNGV. The CDR3 DNA reads TGTGCCAGCAGCTCCGGACAGGGAGGTTCGTTTGGAGAAAAACTGTTTTTT. Translation: CASSSGQGGSFGEKLFF.

This clonotype has just a few counts. The chain employs TRBV3-1 and TRBJ2-1, with a tentative D call TRBD2 (5 bases). Germline V gene sequence: CDR1 LGHDT, CDR2 YNNKEL (reference sequence). V was pared by 1 base and J by 6 bases, with 13 bases between. The CDR3 has 15 residues. Here the CDR3 reads CASSQVVPGGNEQFF. Written as DNA, the CDR3 is TGTGCCAGCAGCCAAGTAGTACCAGGAGGCAATGAGCAGTTCTTC.

Relative to its sample, this clonotype is medium-sized. The V and J genes are TRBV12-3 or TRBV12-4 and TRBJ2-5, with D unresolved. With 1 base removed from V and 4 bases from J, the gap between germline ends came to 1 base. CDR3 length equals 11 residues. The CDR3 sequence: CASSLGETQYF. In DNA, the CDR3 is TGTGCCAGCAGTTTAGGAGAGACCCAGTACTTC.

The CDR3 here is CASRRSDSEAFF. The CDR3 bases are TGCGCCAGCCGTCGAAGTGATTCGGAAGCTTTCTTT. The chain recombines TRBV10-2 with TRBJ1-1; the D is unclear. The CDR3 sequence is 12 residues long. V gave up 8 bases and J gave up 8 bases, with 15 bases separating them. The germline V gene has CDR1 WSHSY and CDR2 SAAADI.

In this sample, this clonotype turned up a few times. The J gene is TRBJ1-1, the V gene TRBV11-2; D is undetermined. The CDR3 has 13 amino acids. Trimming took 2 bases from V and 5 from J, leaving 9 bases between them. Germline CDR1 reads SGHAT; CDR2 reads FQNNGV. CDR3 nucleotide sequence: TGTGCCAGCAGCTTAACCCCTAGGACTGAAGCTTTCTTT. Encoded protein: CASSLTPRTEAFF.

This clonotype has at least ten counts. V gene TRBV9 combines with J gene TRBJ2-7, with D possibly being TRBD1 (6 bases). Germline CDR1 SGDLS, CDR2 YYNGEE. This CDR3 region has 14 residues. V gave up 0 bases and J gave up 3 bases, with 10 bases separating them. The CDR3 DNA reads as TGTGCCAGCAGCGTAGGGGGGCGGAACTACGAGCAGTACTTC. Translating gives CASSVGGRNYEQYF.

There are many counts of this clonotype. The gene calls are TRBV5-1 and TRBJ1-1; a weak D match, TRBD1 (6 bases). Trimming stripped 4 bases from V and 5 bases from J, with 18 bases between. The length of the CDR3 is 15 residues. Germline CDR1 reads SGHRS; CDR2 reads YFSETQ. CDR3 DNA sequence: TGCGCCAGCAGCGCCGCCTTAGGGGGTAGAACTGAAGCTTTCTTT. This translates into CASSAALGGRTEAFF.

This chain links TRBV6-5 with TRBJ2-7; possibly TRBD1 for D (5 bases). The V gene's germline CDR1 is MNHEY and CDR2 SVGAGI. Between the trimmed V and J ends, which lost 2 bases and 3 bases, there was a span of 8 bases. The CDR3 covers 13 residues. CDR3 sequence: CASSYATVYEQYF. The CDR3 nucleotides read TGTGCCAGCAGTTACGCGACAGTCTACGAGCAGTACTTC.

This clonotype was observed many times. The chain employs TRBV6-5 and TRBJ2-7; the match to TRBD1 covers 7 bases. This CDR3 is built from 13 residues. The germline V gene encodes CDR1 MNHEY and CDR2 SVGAGI. Trimming took 6 bases from V and 4 from J; bases not matched to a gene: 6. The CDR3 DNA reads as TGTGCCAGCAGCCGGGGACAGACTTACGAGCAGTACTTC. This sequence encodes CASSRGQTYEQYF.

This clonotype was seen repeatedly, ten times or more. V gene TRBV20-1 combines with J gene TRBJ1-6; TRBD1 aligns across 7 bases. The CDR3 totals 13 residues. The germline CDR1 and CDR2 sequences are DFQATT and SNEGSKA (reference sequence). Trimming took 6 bases from V and 8 from J; bases not matched to a gene: 7. The CDR3 DNA reads as TGCAGTGCAGGTGCCCAGGGGGATTCACCCCTCCACTTT. Amino acid sequence: CSAGAQGDSPLHF.

In its sample, this clonotype was seen many times. The chain carries TRBV7-9 and TRBJ1-4; D call uncertain. Germline V CDR1 and CDR2: SEHNR, FQNEAQ (reference sequence). CDR3 length: 14 amino acids. V lost 5 bases, J lost 8 bases, and 15 bases lay in between. The DNA of the CDR3 is TGTGCCAGCAGCAAACGAGGACTGGGAGAAAAACTGTTTTTT. The encoded protein is CASSKRGLGEKLFF. Full variable domain (outside the CDR3, taken from reference TRBV7-9 and TRBJ1-4): DTGVSQNPRHKITKRGQNVTFRCDPISEHNRLYWYRQTLGQGPEFLTYFQNEAQLEKSRLLSDRFSAERPKGSFSTLEIQRTEQGDSAMYLCASSKRGLGEKLFFGSGTQLSVL.

This clonotype was counted ten times or more. The gene calls are TRBV10-3 and TRBJ2-5; unclear D gene. The CDR3 extends over 15 amino acids. Germline V gene lookup returns CDR1 ENHRY and CDR2 SYGVKD. The V end was cut by 2 bases, the J end by 2 bases, with 12 bases between. As DNA, the CDR3 is TGTGCCATCAGTGAGACGGCAGAAATGCAAGAGACCCAGTACTTC. Its protein product is CAISETAEMQETQYF.

This clonotype was observed many times. In nucleotides, the CDR3 is TGCGCCAGCAGCCAAGTGGGAGACAGGAGGTACGAGCAGTACTTC. Encoded protein: CASSQVGDRRYEQYF. The chain uses TRBV4-1 and TRBJ2-7, with D possibly matching TRBD1 (6 bases). This CDR3 comprises 15 residues. The germline V gene has CDR1 MGHRA and CDR2 YSYEKL. Trimming removed 1 base from V and 4 bases from J, with 14 bases in between.

This clonotype was detected only a few times. This rearrangement joins TRBV12-3 or TRBV12-4 to TRBJ1-3; 7 bases fit TRBD1. The CDR3 consists of 14 residues. Unmatched junction bases numbered 7, after V lost 7 bases and J lost 4 bases. The DNA for the CDR3 is TGTGCCAGCACCAAACAGGGGATCGGAAACACCATATATTTT. It encodes CASTKQGIGNTIYF.

The sample holds a few counts of this clonotype. The chain joins TRBV18 to TRBJ2-7; perhaps TRBD1 as D (5 bases). Germline lookup yields CDR1 KGHSH and CDR2 LQKENI. The CDR3 totals 14 residues. V lost 1 base to trimming and J lost 5 bases, with 12 bases between them. CDR3 region: CASSPLRASDEQYF. The CDR3 DNA follows: TGTGCCAGCTCACCACTCAGGGCCAGCGACGAGCAGTACTTC.

The gene calls are TRBV7-6 and TRBJ2-3, with D unclear. Germline V gene data show CDR1 as SGHVS and CDR2 as FNYEAQ. The V end lost 6 bases, the J end lost 1 base, and 5 bases lay between the germline ends. CDR3 length: 12 residues. CDR3: CASSSGTDTQYF. Written as DNA, the CDR3 is TGTGCCAGCAGTTCGGGCACAGATACGCAGTATTTT. The variable domain in full, with the rest retrieved from reference TRBV7-6 and TRBJ2-3, is GAGVSQSPRYKVTKRGQDVALRCDPISGHVSLYWYRQALGQGPEFLTYFNYEAQQDKSGLPNDRFSAERPEGSISTLTIQRTEQRDSAMYRCASSSGTDTQYFGPGTRLTVL.